These 4 T cell receptor beta chains were sequenced from one sample in a study of shared clonotypes between healthy human individuals. The table came from immunoSEQ multiplex PCR; TCRdb's copy has only in-frame clones and leaves some out. The data show about 2.4 million clones, with 93% seen just once and around 0.4% held by the top ten. Sequenced: naive CD4+ T cells from PBMCs. Subset reported: CD45RA+ positively selected. These receptors all come from a man aged 18 to 35 in good health. Some clones in this sample may be carry-over from other donors' samples.

As concerns this clone: In the same sample, other DNA sequences code for this CDR3. The rearrangement links TRBV7-2 to TRBJ2-2; 9 nucleotides align to TRBD2. The germline gives CDR1 SGHTA, CDR2 FQGNSA. The CDR3 contains 16 residues. With 2 bases clipped from V and 0 bases from J, the junction kept 1 base outside the gene matches. CDR3 DNA sequence: TGTGCCAGCAGCTTATTAGCGGGAGCGAACACCGGGGAGCTGTTTTTT. It translates to CASSLLAGANTGELFF.

On this clone itself: Different DNA sequences within this sample yield the same CDR3. The rearrangement joins TRBV5-1 to TRBJ1-1; 9 nucleotides align to TRBD1. CDR1 is SGHRS and CDR2 is YFSETQ in the germline V gene. J was trimmed by 1 base and V by 3 bases; bases with no gene match: 1. The CDR3 is 14 amino acids. The CDR3 bases are TGCGCCAGCAGCTCACAGGGGGCGAACACTGAAGCTTTCTTT. It codes for CASSSQGANTEAFF.

The chain couples TRBV28 to TRBJ1-4; weak D call: TRBD1 (5 bases). Germline-derived CDR1 and CDR2 are MDHEN and SYDVKM. The CDR3 runs to 13 residues. The V end lost 8 bases, the J end lost 8 bases, and 15 bases lay between the germline ends. CDR3 sequence reads: CASGHPLREKLFF. In DNA, the CDR3 is TGTGCCAGCGGACACCCGCTCAGGGAAAAACTGTTTTTT.

The V and J genes are TRBV10-3 and TRBJ1-1, with D tentatively TRBD1 (5 bases). The V end lost 2 bases, the J end lost 6 bases, and 7 bases lay between the germline ends. Germline V gene data show CDR1 as ENHRY and CDR2 as SYGVKD. The CDR3 spans 12 residues. The CDR3 region has the DNA TGTGCCATCAGTGAGCGCAGGGCTGAAGCTTTCTTT. It is translated as CAISERRAEAFF.